This TCR beta chain was captured by sequencing in a study of blood T cell repertoires in COVID-19. Across the study: Sources were T cells, B-cell-depleted T cells, or PBMCs; the material itself was cDNA or gDNA.

Per germline, CDR1 LGHNA and CDR2 YNFKEQ. The CDR3 has 16 amino acids. V lost 0 bases and J lost 7, with 17 bases in between. TCRdb's copy holds only in-frame clones and misses some; the assay was immunoSEQ multiplex PCR. This sample yields around 84,000 clones, of which around 80% are seen a single time; around 12% belongs to the top ten. The sequencing input was peripheral blood. The chain joins TRBV4-2 to TRBJ2-3; D is perhaps TRBD1 (5 bases). The clonotype comes from a woman aged 40 to 50 with active or convalescent COVID-19. The CDR3 DNA reads as TGTGCCAGCAGCCAAGAGTTTGGACAACGAACCAATACGCAGTATTTT. It encodes CASSQEFGQRTNTQYF.